The next 20 T cell receptor beta chains were all read from a single sample in a study of PD-1 blockade in classical Hodgkin lymphoma. Profiled with immunoSEQ multiplex PCR; TCRdb holds only in-frame clones, not every one. The sample lists about 94,000 clones, 89% seen once, with around 10% in the top ten. Autologous stem cell transplantation was followed by relapse in every patient, and brentuximab vedotin exposure varied. The specimen comprised peripheral blood mononuclear cells (PBMCs), sampled before the second cycle of nivolumab. All receptors derive from a human donor with classical Hodgkin lymphoma.

The chain has TRBV5-1 and TRBJ2-1; D is possibly TRBD2 (6 bases). The ends were cut back, 6 bases at V and 0 bases at J, with 10 bases in the middle. This CDR3 is 14 amino acids long. Germline CDR1 SGHRS, CDR2 YFSETQ. Here the CDR3 reads CASMEGLSYNEQFF. DNA of the CDR3: TGCGCCAGCATGGAGGGACTCTCCTACAATGAGCAGTTCTTC.

V and J are TRBV5-8 and TRBJ2-2; D call uncertain. Trimming shortened V by 3 bases and J by 6 bases, and 12 bases separated the two germline ends. Germline-derived CDR1 and CDR2 are SGHTS and YDEGEE. This CDR3 spans 14 amino acids. CDR3 nucleotide sequence: TGTGCCAGCAGCTGGGTGGCGGATGCCGGGGAGCTGTTTTTT. It is translated as CASSWVADAGELFF.

A remark on this clone: Germline is not matched at one junction end, which may reflect a read error. The chain joins TRBV10-2 to TRBJ2-7; D uncertain. Germline V gene lookup returns CDR1 WSHSY and CDR2 SAAADI. This CDR3 is 10 amino acids long. The CDR3 reads CASSNLSLFF. CDR3 coding DNA: TGCGCCAGCAGCAACCTGAGCCTCTTCTTC.

The chain uses TRBV5-5 and TRBJ2-2, with 7 bases that match TRBD2. The germline CDR1 and CDR2 sequences are SGHKS and YYEKEE (reference sequence). With 2 bases clipped from V and 6 bases from J, the junction kept 4 bases outside the gene matches. The CDR3 covers 14 residues. CDR3 loop: CASSFRLAPGELFF. As DNA, the CDR3 is TGTGCCAGCAGCTTTCGACTAGCCCCCGGGGAGCTGTTTTTT.

The gene calls are TRBV15 and TRBJ2-2, with D tentatively TRBD1 (6 bases). Germline values: CDR1 LNHNV, CDR2 YYDKDF (reference sequence). Trimming removed 1 base from V and 7 bases from J, with 19 bases in between. The CDR3 is 17 amino acids. The CDR3 DNA reads TGTGCCACCAGCAGAGGATCCGGGACAAGGTTAGACGGGGAGCTGTTTTTT. Translated, it gives CATSRGSGTRLDGELFF.

This chain links TRBV27 with TRBJ2-1, with D possibly being TRBD2 (8 bases). The V end was cut by 2 bases, the J end by 4 bases, with 18 bases between. The CDR3 covers 17 residues. Germline CDR1 is MNHEY and CDR2 is SMNVEV (reference sequence). CDR3 coding DNA: TGTGCCAGCAGTTTAGACGGGGGGGACAGACTATACAATGAGCAGTTCTTC. Translated: CASSLDGGDRLYNEQFF.

The rearrangement links TRBV28 to TRBJ2-7; either TRBD1 or TRBD2 may fit D (5 bases each). The CDR3 has 16 residues. The V end was cut by 3 bases, the J end by 5 bases, with 20 bases between. Germline lookup yields CDR1 MDHEN and CDR2 SYDVKM. The CDR3 nucleotides are TGTGCCAGCAGTTTCGGGACCGGGACGGAGGACGACGAGCAGTACTTC. Translation: CASSFGTGTEDDEQYF.

This clone was observed a single time. V gene TRBV28 combines with J gene TRBJ2-7, with D perhaps matching TRBD2 (6 bases). Germline-derived CDR1 and CDR2 are MDHEN and SYDVKM. V was trimmed by 4 bases and J by 2 bases, leaving 12 bases between them. The CDR3 covers 14 residues. Here the CDR3 DNA reads TGTGCCAGCAGTTACGGGCGGGGACCCTACGAGCAGTACTTC. It codes for CASSYGRGPYEQYF. Full variable domain (rest looked up from reference TRBV28 and TRBJ2-7): DVKVTQSSRYLVKRTGEKVFLECVQDMDHENMFWYRQDPGLGLRLIYFSYDVKMKEKGDIPEGYSVSREKKERFSLILESASTNQTSMYLCASSYGRGPYEQYFGPGTRLTVT.

This chain connects TRBV6-1 to TRBJ1-5, with a tentative D call TRBD1 (6 bases). From germline, CDR1 is MNHNS and CDR2 SASEGT. There are 13 residues in the CDR3. V shed 7 bases and J shed 8 bases, with 15 bases lying between them. CDR3 nucleotide sequence: TGTGCCAGCACCTCACAGGGTTGGGAGCCCCAGCATTTT. Its translation is CASTSQGWEPQHF.

The chain recombines TRBV25-1 with TRBJ1-2; a weak D match, TRBD1 (5 bases). The CDR3 is made up of 14 amino acids. V lost 1 base to trimming and J lost 8 bases, with 14 bases between them. The germline V gene has CDR1 MGHDK and CDR2 SYGVNS. This CDR3 is CASSELGLGDGYTF. CDR3 nucleotide sequence: TGTGCCAGCAGTGAATTGGGGCTGGGAGACGGCTACACCTTC.

The chain couples TRBV6-1 to TRBJ1-6; no definite D call. The length of the CDR3 is 13 residues. CDR1 MNHNS and CDR2 SASEGT come from the germline V gene. V lost 9 bases, J lost 6 bases, and 12 bases lay in between. CDR3 coding DNA: TGTGCCAGTCAGGCCAACTTTAATTCACCCCTCCACTTT. Translation gives CASQANFNSPLHF.

This clone has a single count. J is TRBJ2-5 and V is TRBV7-8; D is possibly TRBD1 (6 bases). The CDR3 loop spans 18 amino acids. Germline lookup yields CDR1 SGHVS and CDR2 FQNEAQ. Between the trimmed V and J ends, which lost 2 bases and 2 bases, there was a span of 21 bases. The CDR3: CASSLLVLAGAIQETQYF. The CDR3 DNA follows: TGTGCCAGCAGCTTATTGGTGCTGGCAGGGGCCATACAAGAGACCCAGTACTTC.

A note on this clone: At one boundary the junction diverges from the germline segment, which might be a read error. Other nucleotide sequences in the sample specify the same CDR3. V is TRBV5-1 and J is TRBJ1-5; 8 nucleotides align to TRBD1. This CDR3 has 15 amino acids. The germline CDR1 and CDR2 sequences are SGHRS and YFSETQ. The DNA of the CDR3 is TGCGCCAGTAGCTTTTCGGGACAGGGCAATCAGCCCCAGCATTTT. Protein sequence: CASSFSGQGNQPQHF.

This clone was seen just once. The chain uses TRBV7-9 and TRBJ2-1; D not certain. The V end was cut by 4 bases, the J end by 3 bases, with 13 bases between. Germline assignment: CDR1 SEHNR and CDR2 FQNEAQ (reference sequence). This CDR3 is 15 amino acids long. The DNA of the CDR3 is TGTGCCAGCAGCTCCGCGGTAAGGGACTACAATGAGCAGTTCTTC. Protein sequence: CASSSAVRDYNEQFF.

The chain combines TRBV4-2 with TRBJ2-1, with 10 bases lining up with TRBD2. Unmatched junction bases numbered 10, after V lost 5 bases and J lost 15 bases. The CDR3 loop spans 13 amino acids. Per the germline V gene, CDR1 is LGHNA and CDR2 is YNFKEQ. In DNA, the CDR3 is TGTGCCAGCAGCAATCTAGCGGGGGCCAGGGGGTTCTTC. Encoded protein: CASSNLAGARGFF.

The rearrangement uses TRBV4-1 and TRBJ1-4; D not resolved. The V end was cut by 1 base, the J end by 3 bases, with 18 bases between. Germline CDR1 reads MGHRA; CDR2 reads YSYEKL. CDR3 length: 18 residues. CDR3 bases: TGCGCCAGCAGCCAAGCCCCGGGCACCGAAAGGGCTAATGAAAAACTGTTTTTT. This sequence encodes CASSQAPGTERANEKLFF.

The chain employs TRBV9 and TRBJ1-1; D remains ambiguous. CDR1 SGDLS and CDR2 YYNGEE come from the germline V gene. Trimming left V 0 bases short and J 6 bases short, with 15 bases between. This CDR3 is 15 amino acids long. CDR3 amino acids: CASSVASLRPAEAFF. The CDR3 nucleotides read TGTGCCAGCAGCGTAGCTTCCCTCCGACCGGCTGAAGCTTTCTTT.

The genes are TRBV10-3 and TRBJ1-2, with 9 bases lining up with TRBD1. The CDR3 length is 13 residues. The junction had 4 bases not matched to a gene; V was cut back by 8 bases and J by 3 bases. Germline V CDR1 and CDR2: ENHRY, SYGVKD. The CDR3 sequence is CAIGDRVDYGYTF. The CDR3, as DNA: TGTGCCATCGGGGACAGGGTGGACTATGGCTACACCTTC.

The chain links TRBV28 to TRBJ1-6; 8 bases fit TRBD1. The trim removed 7 bases at V and 10 bases at J, leaving 9 bases unmatched. CDR1 MDHEN and CDR2 SYDVKM come from the germline V gene. There are 14 residues in the CDR3. The CDR3 spells CASKVPRGHSPLHF. The DNA for the CDR3 is TGTGCCAGCAAAGTCCCCAGGGGGCACTCACCCCTCCACTTT. The entire variable domain, with the rest obtained from reference TRBV28 and TRBJ1-6, is as follows: DVKVTQSSRYLVKRTGEKVFLECVQDMDHENMFWYRQDPGLGLRLIYFSYDVKMKEKGDIPEGYSVSREKKERFSLILESASTNQTSMYLCASKVPRGHSPLHFGNGTRLTVT.

The chain carries TRBV7-3 and TRBJ2-3, with D perhaps matching TRBD2 (7 bases). The germline V gene has CDR1 SGHTA and CDR2 FQGTGA. The length of the CDR3 is 14 residues. V lost 0 bases and J 4 bases, leaving 8 bases between the germline ends. The CDR3 DNA is TGTGCCAGCAGCTTAACAGGGGGGGCAGATACGCAGTATTTT. Translation: CASSLTGGADTQYF.